This TCR beta chain was found in a study of neurological immune-mediated disorders. The cDNA was generated by 5'RACE with 10-nucleotide random UMIs. Every sequencing run produced over 160 million TCR-beta sequences that came from 15-18 subjects. Each CDR3 protein is one row after TCRdb ran MiXCR on the 5' RACE reads. Of roughly 30,000 distinct CDR3 sequences in the sample, 20% to 25% are singletons; the top ten hold roughly 27%. This clonotype has a count of ten or more. Its antigen is not identified. The CDR3 loop spans 14 amino acids. V gave up 2 bases and J gave up 6 bases; unmatched junction bases: 5. CDR1 is SGHTA and CDR2 is FQGNSA in the germline V gene. CD4+ or CD8+ T cells, 950,000 to 1,000,000 per library, were used for sorted libraries. The study's findings and limits: HTLV-1-associated myelopathy led in TCR clonal expansion, while multiple sclerosis ranked lowest, below healthy controls.

The sample taken for sequencing was CD4+ T cells from blood. This receptor was taken from a man in his fifties or sixties with HTLV-1-associated myelopathy (HAM/TSP). The V call is TRBV7-2, the J call TRBJ2-7, with 9 bases aligning to TRBD1. The CDR3 DNA reads TGTGCCAGCAGCTTAATGGGACAGGGCCGCGAGCAGTACTTC. Its protein is CASSLMGQGREQYF.